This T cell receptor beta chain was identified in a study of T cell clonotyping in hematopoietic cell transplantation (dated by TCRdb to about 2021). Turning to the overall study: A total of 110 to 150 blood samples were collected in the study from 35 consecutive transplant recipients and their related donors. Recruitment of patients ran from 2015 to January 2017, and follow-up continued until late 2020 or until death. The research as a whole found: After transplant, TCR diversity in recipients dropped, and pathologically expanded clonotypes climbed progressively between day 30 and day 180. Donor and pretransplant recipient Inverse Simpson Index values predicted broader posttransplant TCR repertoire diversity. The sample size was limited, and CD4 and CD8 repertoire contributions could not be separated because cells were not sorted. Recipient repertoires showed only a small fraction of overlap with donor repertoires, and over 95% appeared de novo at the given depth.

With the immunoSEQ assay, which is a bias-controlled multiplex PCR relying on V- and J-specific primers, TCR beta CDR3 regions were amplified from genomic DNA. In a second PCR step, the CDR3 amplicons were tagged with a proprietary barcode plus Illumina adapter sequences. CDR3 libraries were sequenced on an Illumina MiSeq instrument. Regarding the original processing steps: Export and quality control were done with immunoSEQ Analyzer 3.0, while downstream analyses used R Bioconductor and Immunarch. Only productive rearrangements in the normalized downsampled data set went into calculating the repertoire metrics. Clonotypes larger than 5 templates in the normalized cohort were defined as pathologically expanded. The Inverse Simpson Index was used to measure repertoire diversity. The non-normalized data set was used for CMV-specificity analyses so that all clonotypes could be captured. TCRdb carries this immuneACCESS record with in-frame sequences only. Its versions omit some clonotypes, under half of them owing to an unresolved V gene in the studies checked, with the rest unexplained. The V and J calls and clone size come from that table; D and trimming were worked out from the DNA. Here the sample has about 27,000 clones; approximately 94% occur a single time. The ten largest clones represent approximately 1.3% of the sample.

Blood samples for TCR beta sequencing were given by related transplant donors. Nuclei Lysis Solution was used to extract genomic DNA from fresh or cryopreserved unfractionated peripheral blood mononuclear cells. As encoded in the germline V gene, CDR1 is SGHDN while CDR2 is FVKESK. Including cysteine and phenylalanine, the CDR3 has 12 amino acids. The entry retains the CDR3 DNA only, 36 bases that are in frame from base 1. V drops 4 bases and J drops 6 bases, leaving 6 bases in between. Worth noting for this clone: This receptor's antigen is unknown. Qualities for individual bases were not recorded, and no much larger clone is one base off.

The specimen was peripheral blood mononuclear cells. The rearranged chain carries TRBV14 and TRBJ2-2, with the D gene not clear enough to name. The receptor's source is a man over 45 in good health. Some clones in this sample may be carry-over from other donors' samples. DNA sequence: TGTGCCAGCAGCCCCAGCGCCGGGGAGCTGTTTTTT. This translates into CASSPSAGELFF.